Each of the 3 T cell receptor beta chains below was sequenced from the same sample in a study of T-cell memory formation after mild COVID-19. TCRdb reanalysed the 5' RACE reads using MiXCR and keeps one entry per CDR3 protein. The repertoire holds 200,000 or so distinct CDR3 sequences, with 9% to 10% as singletons. Sequenced sample: PBMCs or a T cell subset sorted from them (not recorded which). The receptors were sampled from a man younger than 35 who had mild COVID-19 (a few samples of this study predate the infection). Cell type and time point are not known.

The chain is built from TRBV19 and TRBJ1-5; D is unclear. The CDR3 totals 13 residues. Trimming removed 0 bases from V and 7 bases from J, with 7 bases in between. The germline gives CDR1 LNHDA, CDR2 SQIVND (reference sequence). CDR3: CASSIEGRQPQHF. The CDR3 nucleotides are TGTGCCAGTAGTATAGAGGGCAGACAGCCCCAGCATTTT.

This clonotype was detected only a few times. The chain joins TRBV30 to TRBJ2-5; 7 bases agree with TRBD1. Germline trimming cut 5 bases from V and 5 bases from J; bases unmatched to any gene: 14. The germline gives CDR1 GTSNPN, CDR2 SVGIG (reference sequence). The length of the CDR3 is 15 residues. The CDR3 coding sequence is TGTGCCTGGGGCACAGGGGCGGGTGGTTGGGAGACCCAGTACTTC. Translating gives CAWGTGAGGWETQYF.

The chain recombines TRBV2 with TRBJ1-5; 7 bases match TRBD1. V lost 4 bases to trimming and J lost 8 bases; unmatched junction nucleotides: 11. The CDR3 length is 15 residues. Germline CDR1 is SNHLY and CDR2 is FYNNEI. The CDR3 spells CASSALTGPRKPQHF. The CDR3 DNA reads as TGTGCCAGCAGTGCCCTGACAGGGCCGAGGAAGCCCCAGCATTTT.